This is a list of T cell receptor beta chains from one sample in a study of cytomegalovirus exposure and HLA in healthy donors. Assay: immunoSEQ multiplex PCR; the TCRdb copy retains only in-frame clones and omits some. The sample yields around 150,000 clones, less than 85% seen once. Sequenced material: PBMCs. The origin of the receptors is a man aged 50 to 60 in good health and CMV-seropositive. CDR3s include the opening cysteine and the closing phenylalanine or tryptophan. Each record gives: V gene, J gene, D gene, clone size, CDR3 protein, CDR3 DNA. The D gene is left open where the match is weak. Some rows have no size entry. The others give once, few or many, or a class for an expanded clone.

>TRBV9|TRBJ1-5|NA|NA
CASSVGVISNQPQHF
TGTGCCAGCAGCGTAGGAGTAATTAGCAATCAGCCCCAGCATTTT
>TRBV2|TRBJ2-3|NA|few
CASYRLSDTQYF
TGTGCCAGCTATCGGTTGAGCGATACGCAGTATTTT
>TRBV28|TRBJ1-1|TRBD1|NA
CATMVGGGTEAFF
TGTGCCACTATGGTAGGGGGCGGAACTGAAGCTTTCTTT
>TRBV6-6|TRBJ2-2|NA|NA
CASTKMGGAGELFF
TGTGCCAGCACTAAAATGGGGGGAGCCGGGGAGCTGTTTTTT
>TRBV29-1|TRBJ2-2|NA|NA
CSVKTNTGQNTGELFF
TGCAGCGTCAAAACGAATACGGGACAGAACACCGGGGAGCTGTTTTTT
>TRBV4-2|TRBJ2-7|TRBD2|NA
CASSQDLAGAYEQYF
TGTGCCAGCAGCCAAGACCTAGCGGGGGCCTACGAGCAGTACTTC
>TRBV28|TRBJ2-4|TRBD2|NA
CASSPGGGGNIQYF
TGTGCCAGCAGTCCTGGGGGGGGTGGGAACATTCAGTACTTC
>TRBV28|TRBJ2-7|TRBD1|NA
CASISFPGQGAGGEQYF
TGTGCCAGCATATCTTTTCCGGGACAGGGGGCCGGCGGTGAGCAGTACTTC
>TRBV7-3|TRBJ1-6|NA|NA
CASSLTTGYNSPLHF
TGTGCCAGCAGCTTAACTACAGGGTATAATTCACCCCTCCACTTT
>TRBV11-2|TRBJ2-1|TRBD2|NA
CASSTAGGPGNEQFF
TGTGCCAGCAGCACGGCGGGAGGACCCGGGAATGAGCAGTTCTTC
>TRBV30|TRBJ2-1|NA|NA
CAWGRGRTYNEQFF
TGTGCCTGGGGTCGCGGGCGTACCTACAATGAGCAGTTCTTC
>TRBV7-9|TRBJ2-3|NA|NA
CSSSLAPGLSTDTQYF
TGTTCCAGCAGCTTAGCGCCCGGACTTAGCACAGATACGCAGTATTTT
>TRBV9|TRBJ1-5|NA|NA
CASSAGGLGNQPQHF
TGTGCCAGCAGCGCTGGGGGCCTCGGCAATCAGCCCCAGCATTTT
>TRBV5-1|TRBJ2-5|NA|once
CASSLADYRETQYF
TGCGCCAGCAGCTTGGCAGACTATCGAGAGACCCAGTACTTC
>TRBV5-1|TRBJ2-7|TRBD1|NA
CASRPGQHSCEQYF
TGCGCCAGCAGACCGGGACAGCACTCCTGCGAGCAGTACTTC